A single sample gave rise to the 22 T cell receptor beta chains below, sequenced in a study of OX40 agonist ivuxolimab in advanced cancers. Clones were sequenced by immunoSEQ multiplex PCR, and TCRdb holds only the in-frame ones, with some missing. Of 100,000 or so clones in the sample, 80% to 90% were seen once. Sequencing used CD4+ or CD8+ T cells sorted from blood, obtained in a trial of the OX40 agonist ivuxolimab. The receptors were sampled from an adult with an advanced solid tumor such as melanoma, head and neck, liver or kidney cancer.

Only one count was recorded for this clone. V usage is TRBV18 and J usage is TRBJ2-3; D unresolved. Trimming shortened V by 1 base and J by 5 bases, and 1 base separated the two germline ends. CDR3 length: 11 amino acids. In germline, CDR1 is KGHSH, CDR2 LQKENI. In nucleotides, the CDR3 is TGTGCCAGCTCACCACAAGATACGCAGTATTTT. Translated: CASSPQDTQYF. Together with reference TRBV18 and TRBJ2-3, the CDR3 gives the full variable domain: NAGVMQNPRHLVRRRGQEARLRCSPMKGHSHVYWYRQLPEEGLKFMVYLQKENIIDESGMPKERFSAEFPKEGPSILRIQQVVRGDSAAYFCASSPQDTQYFGPGTRLTVL.

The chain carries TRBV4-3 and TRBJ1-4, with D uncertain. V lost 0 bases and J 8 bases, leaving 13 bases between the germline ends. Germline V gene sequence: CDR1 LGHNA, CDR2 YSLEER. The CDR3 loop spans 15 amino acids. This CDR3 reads CASSQDWRSPEKLFF. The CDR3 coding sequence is TGCGCCAGCAGCCAAGATTGGCGCAGCCCCGAAAAACTGTTTTTT.

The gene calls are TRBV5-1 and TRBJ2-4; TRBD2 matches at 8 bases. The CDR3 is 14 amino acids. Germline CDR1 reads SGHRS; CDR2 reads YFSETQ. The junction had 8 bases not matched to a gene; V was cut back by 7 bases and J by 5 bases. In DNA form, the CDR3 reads TGCGCCAGCCAAACGGCTAGCGGGCAAAACATTCAGTACTTC. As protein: CASQTASGQNIQYF. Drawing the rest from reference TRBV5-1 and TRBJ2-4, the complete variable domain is KAGVTQTPRYLIKTRGQQVTLSCSPISGHRSVSWYQQTPGQGLQFLFEYFSETQRNKGNFPGRFSGRQFSNSRSEMNVSTLELGDSALYLCASQTASGQNIQYFGAGTRLSVL.

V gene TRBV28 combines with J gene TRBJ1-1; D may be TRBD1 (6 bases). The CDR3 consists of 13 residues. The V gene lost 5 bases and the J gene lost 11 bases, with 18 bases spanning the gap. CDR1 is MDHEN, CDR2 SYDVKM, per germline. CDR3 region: CASSTGTRRWAFF. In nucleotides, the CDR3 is TGTGCCAGCAGTACCGGGACAAGGCGATGGGCTTTCTTT.

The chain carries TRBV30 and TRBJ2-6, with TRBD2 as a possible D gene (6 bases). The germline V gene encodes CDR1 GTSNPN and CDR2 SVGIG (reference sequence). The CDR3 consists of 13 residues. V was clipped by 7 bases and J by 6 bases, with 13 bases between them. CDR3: CALEGQQANVLTF. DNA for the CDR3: TGTGCCTTGGAGGGCCAGCAGGCCAACGTCCTGACTTTC.

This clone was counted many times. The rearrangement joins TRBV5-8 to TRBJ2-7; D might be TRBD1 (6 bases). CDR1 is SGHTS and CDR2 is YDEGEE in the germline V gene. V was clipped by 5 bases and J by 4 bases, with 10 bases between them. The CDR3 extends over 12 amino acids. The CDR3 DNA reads TGTGCCAGCAGAAACCAGGGGTACGAGCAGTACGTC. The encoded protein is CASRNQGYEQYV.

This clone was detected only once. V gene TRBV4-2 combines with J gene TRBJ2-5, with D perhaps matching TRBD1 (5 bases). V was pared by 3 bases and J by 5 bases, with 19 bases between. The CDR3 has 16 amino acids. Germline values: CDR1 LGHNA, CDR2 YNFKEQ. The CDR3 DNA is TGTGCCAGCAGCCAGACTCACACAGGTGCCGCGGAGACCCAGTACTTC. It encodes CASSQTHTGAAETQYF.

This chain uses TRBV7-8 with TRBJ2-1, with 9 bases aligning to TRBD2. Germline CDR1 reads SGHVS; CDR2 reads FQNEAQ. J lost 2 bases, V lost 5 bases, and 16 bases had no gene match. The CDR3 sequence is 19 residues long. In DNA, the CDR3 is TGTGCCAGCAGCGCCTTTTCGAGTAGCGGGAGTAGGGCCTACAATGAGCAGTTCTTC. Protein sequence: CASSAFSSSGSRAYNEQFF.

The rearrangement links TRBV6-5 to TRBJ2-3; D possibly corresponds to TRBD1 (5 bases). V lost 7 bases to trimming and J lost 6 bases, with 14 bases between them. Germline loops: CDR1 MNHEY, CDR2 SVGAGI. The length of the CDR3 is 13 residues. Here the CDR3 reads CASNLSPGDTQYF. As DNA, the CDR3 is TGTGCCAGCAATCTATCTCCAGGGGATACGCAGTATTTT.

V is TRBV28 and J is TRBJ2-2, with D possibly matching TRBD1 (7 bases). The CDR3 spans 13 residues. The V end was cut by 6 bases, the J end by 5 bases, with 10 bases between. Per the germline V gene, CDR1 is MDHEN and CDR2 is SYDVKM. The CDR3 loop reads CASRSGGTGELFF. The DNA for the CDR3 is TGTGCCAGCAGATCAGGGGGGACCGGGGAGCTGTTTTTT.

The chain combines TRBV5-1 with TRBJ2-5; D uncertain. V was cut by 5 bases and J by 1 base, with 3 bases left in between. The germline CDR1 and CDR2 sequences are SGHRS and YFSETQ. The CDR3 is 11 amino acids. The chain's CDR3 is CASRSQETQYF. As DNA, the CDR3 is TGCGCCAGCAGGTCCCAAGAGACCCAGTACTTC.

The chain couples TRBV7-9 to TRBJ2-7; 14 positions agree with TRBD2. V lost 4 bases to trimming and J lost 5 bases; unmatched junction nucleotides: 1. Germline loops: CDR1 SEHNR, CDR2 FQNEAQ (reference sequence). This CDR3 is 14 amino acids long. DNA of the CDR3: TGTGCCAGCAGCTCGGGACTAGCGGGAGACGAGCAGTACTTC. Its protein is CASSSGLAGDEQYF. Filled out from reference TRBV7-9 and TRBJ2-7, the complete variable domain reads DTGVSQNPRHKITKRGQNVTFRCDPISEHNRLYWYRQTLGQGPEFLTYFQNEAQLEKSRLLSDRFSAERPKGSFSTLEIQRTEQGDSAMYLCASSSGLAGDEQYFGPGTRLTVT.

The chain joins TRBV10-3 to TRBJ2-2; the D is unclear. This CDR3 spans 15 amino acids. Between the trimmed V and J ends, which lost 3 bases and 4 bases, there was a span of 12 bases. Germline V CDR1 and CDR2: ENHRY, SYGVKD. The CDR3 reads CAISDSVRSTGELFF. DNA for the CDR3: TGTGCCATCAGTGACTCGGTGAGGTCCACCGGGGAGCTGTTTTTT.

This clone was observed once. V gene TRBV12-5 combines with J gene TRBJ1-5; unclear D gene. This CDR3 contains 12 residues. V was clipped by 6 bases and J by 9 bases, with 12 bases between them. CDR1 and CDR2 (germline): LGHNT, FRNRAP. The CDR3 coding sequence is TGTGCTAGTGGGGCTGGGTATGGGCCCCAGCATTTT. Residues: CASGAGYGPQHF.

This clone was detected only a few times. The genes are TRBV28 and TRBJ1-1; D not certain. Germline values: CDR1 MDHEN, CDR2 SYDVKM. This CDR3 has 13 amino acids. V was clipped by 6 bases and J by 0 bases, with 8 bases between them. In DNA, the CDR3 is TGTGCCAGCAGCCCCAGGATGAACACTGAAGCTTTCTTT. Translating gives CASSPRMNTEAFF.

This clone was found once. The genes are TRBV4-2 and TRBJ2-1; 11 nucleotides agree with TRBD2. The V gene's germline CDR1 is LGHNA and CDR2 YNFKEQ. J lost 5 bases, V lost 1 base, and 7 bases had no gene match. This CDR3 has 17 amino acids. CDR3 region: CASSQGEGTSGNNEQFF. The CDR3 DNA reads TGTGCCAGCAGCCAAGGGGAAGGGACTAGCGGAAACAATGAGCAGTTCTTC.

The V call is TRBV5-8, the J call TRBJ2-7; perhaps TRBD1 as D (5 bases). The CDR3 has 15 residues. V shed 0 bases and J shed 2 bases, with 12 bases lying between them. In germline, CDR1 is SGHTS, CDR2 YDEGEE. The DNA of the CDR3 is TGTGCCAGCAGCTTGGTCCCCGACAGTACCTACGAGCAGTACGTC. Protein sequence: CASSLVPDSTYEQYV.

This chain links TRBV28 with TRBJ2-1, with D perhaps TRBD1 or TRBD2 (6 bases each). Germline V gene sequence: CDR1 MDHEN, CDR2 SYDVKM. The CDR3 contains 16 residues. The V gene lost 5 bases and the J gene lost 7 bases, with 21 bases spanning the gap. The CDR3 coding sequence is TGTGCCAGCAGTGCCCCGGGAGAGCGGAGGGGGAATGAGCAGTTCTTC. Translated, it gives CASSAPGERRGNEQFF.

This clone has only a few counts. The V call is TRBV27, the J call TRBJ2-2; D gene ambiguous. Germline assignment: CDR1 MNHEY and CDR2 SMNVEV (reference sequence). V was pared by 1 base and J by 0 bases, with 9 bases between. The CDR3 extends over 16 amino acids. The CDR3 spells CASSLWASANTGELFF. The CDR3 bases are TGTGCCAGCAGTTTATGGGCGAGCGCGAACACCGGGGAGCTGTTTTTT.

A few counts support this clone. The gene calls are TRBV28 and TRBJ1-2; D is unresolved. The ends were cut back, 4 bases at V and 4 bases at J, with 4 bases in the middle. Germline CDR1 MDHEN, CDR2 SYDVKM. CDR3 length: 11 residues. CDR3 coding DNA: TGTGCCAGCAGTTCGAGCTATGGCTACACCTTC. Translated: CASSSSYGYTF.

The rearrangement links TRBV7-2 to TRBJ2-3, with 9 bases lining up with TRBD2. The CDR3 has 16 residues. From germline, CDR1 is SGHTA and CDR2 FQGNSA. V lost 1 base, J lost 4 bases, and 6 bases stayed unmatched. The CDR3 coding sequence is TGTGCCAGCAGCTTAGGGGTAGCGGGAGCCGCAGATACGCAGTATTTT. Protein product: CASSLGVAGAADTQYF.

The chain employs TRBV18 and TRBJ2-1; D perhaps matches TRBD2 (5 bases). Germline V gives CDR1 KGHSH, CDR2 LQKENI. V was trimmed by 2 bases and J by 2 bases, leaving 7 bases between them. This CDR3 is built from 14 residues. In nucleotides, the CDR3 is TGTGCCAGCTCACCAGGGAGTCCCTACAATGAGCAGTTCTTC. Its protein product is CASSPGSPYNEQFF.